Listed here are 7 T cell receptor beta chains from one sample, sequenced in a study of shared T cell receptors in the human thymus. Sequencing used immunoSEQ multiplex PCR; TCRdb keeps in-frame clones, though not all of them. The sample holds about 730,000 clones, 70% to 90% seen once. The data were also submitted as part of a second study, on human thymus T cells.

Sequenced: thymocytes. These receptors were taken from a girl in the first two years of life with a congenital heart defect.

The chain is built from TRBV2 and TRBJ1-1; the D gene is possibly TRBD1 (5 bases). The CDR3 consists of 16 residues. Germline assignment: CDR1 SNHLY and CDR2 FYNNEI. With 1 base removed from V and 5 bases from J, the gap between germline ends came to 17 bases. In nucleotides, the CDR3 is TGTGCCAGCAGTGAAGATGAGGGTCCGGAGGGGACTGAAGCTTTCTTT. It codes for CASSEDEGPEGTEAFF.

The rearrangement uses TRBV5-4 and TRBJ2-7; TRBD2 agrees at 8 bases. CDR1 and CDR2 from the germline V gene are SGHNT and YYREEE (reference sequence). V shed 2 bases, J shed 2 bases, and the junction held 0 bases outside the gene matches. The CDR3 loop spans 13 amino acids. The CDR3 DNA sequence: TGTGCCAGCAGCTTTAGCGGGACCTACGAGCAGTACTTC. Its translation: CASSFSGTYEQYF.

J is TRBJ1-1 and V is TRBV5-6, with D hard to call. Germline loops: CDR1 SGHDT, CDR2 YYEEEE. This CDR3 spans 11 amino acids. Trimming stripped 0 bases from V and 7 bases from J, with 4 bases between. CDR3 nucleotides: TGTGCCAGCAGCTTGGGACTTGAAGCTTTCTTT. Its protein product is CASSLGLEAFF.

CDR3 coding DNA: TGCGCCAGCCAAAAAAATGGGGAGGTGGATACGCAGTATTTT. Its protein product is CASQKNGEVDTQYF. The chain links TRBV5-1 to TRBJ2-3, with a possible D match to TRBD2 (6 bases). The CDR3 runs 14 residues. Germline V gives CDR1 SGHRS, CDR2 YFSETQ. The V end lost 7 bases, the J end lost 6 bases, and 18 bases lay between the germline ends.

V gene TRBV2 combines with J gene TRBJ1-1; D is ambiguous. V dropped 10 bases and J dropped 3 bases, with 21 bases sitting between them. CDR1 is SNHLY, CDR2 FYNNEI, per germline. The CDR3 has 15 amino acids. The chain's CDR3 is CATGGWPFGDTEAFF. In DNA form, the CDR3 reads TGTGCCACCGGCGGGTGGCCCTTCGGGGACACTGAAGCTTTCTTT.

There are a few counts of this clone. This sequence joins TRBV5-1 and TRBJ2-3; D possibly corresponds to TRBD1 (6 bases). CDR1 and CDR2 (germline): SGHRS, YFSETQ. The germline V and J ends were trimmed by 4 bases and 2 bases, with 17 bases remaining between them. The CDR3 extends over 16 amino acids. Written as DNA, the CDR3 is TGCGCCAGCAGCCCGTTACCACAGGGAACCACAGATACGCAGTATTTT. Its translation: CASSPLPQGTTDTQYF.

The chain joins TRBV28 to TRBJ1-5, with 9 bases lining up with TRBD1. The CDR3 consists of 16 residues. Germline CDR1 is MDHEN and CDR2 is SYDVKM. The junction had 12 bases not matched to a gene; V was cut back by 6 bases and J by 6 bases. DNA of the CDR3: TGTGCCAGCAGCAGTCCCGGGACAGGGAACGGTCAGCCCCAGCATTTT. This gives the protein CASSSPGTGNGQPQHF. Looking up the rest from reference TRBV28 and TRBJ1-5 gives the full variable domain: DVKVTQSSRYLVKRTGEKVFLECVQDMDHENMFWYRQDPGLGLRLIYFSYDVKMKEKGDIPEGYSVSREKKERFSLILESASTNQTSMYLCASSSPGTGNGQPQHFGDGTRLSIL.